The entry below gives a single T cell receptor beta chain sequence along with its context. Its target is not known. The data stem from a study of T cell responses to AZD1222 COVID-19 vaccine. Notes on the study in general: When two AZD1222 doses had been given, Spike-specific TCR breadth and depth rose. Clonal diversity was possibly underestimated, and the donors were mostly white British, with more females.

Trimming took 6 bases from V and 2 from J, leaving 11 bases between them. The CDR3 contains 13 residues. Germline CDR1 and CDR2: MDHEN and SYDVKM. Profiling relied on immunoSEQ multiplex PCR, and the TCRdb table lists in-frame clones only, not all of them. Of 150,000 or so clones listed, around 89% are singletons. The sequencing here drew on peripheral blood, taken on day 0 of AZD1222 vaccination. The chain carries TRBV28 and TRBJ2-7; D gene unclear. This TCR was recovered from an adult in good health. DNA of the CDR3: TGTGCCAGCAGGTTAAGGGCAACCTACGAGCAGTACTTC. Protein product: CASRLRATYEQYF. Drawing the rest from reference TRBV28 and TRBJ2-7, the complete variable domain is DVKVTQSSRYLVKRTGEKVFLECVQDMDHENMFWYRQDPGLGLRLIYFSYDVKMKEKGDIPEGYSVSREKKERFSLILESASTNQTSMYLCASRLRATYEQYFGPGTRLTVT.